The 7 T cell receptor beta chains given below trace back to one sample, sequenced in a study of Ad26.COV2.S vaccination and SARS-CoV-2 variants. Treatment denoted: some 20 received Ad26.COV2.S at low or high dose, single or two shots; about five received placebo; per-sample allocation not given. Sampling occurred on day 63 after the first vaccine or placebo injection. Generated by immunoSEQ multiplex PCR, the TCRdb table keeps only in-frame clones and is missing some. The profile shows hundreds of thousands of clones, around 89% of them singletons. The starting material was peripheral blood, obtained in a trial of Ad26.COV2.S vaccine versus placebo. These receptors originate from a person aged 18 to 59 who received the Ad26.COV2.S COVID-19 vaccine or a placebo.

The chain employs TRBV11-3 and TRBJ2-7, with D maybe TRBD1 (5 bases). Germline lookup yields CDR1 SGHNT and CDR2 YENEEA. Between the trimmed V and J ends, which lost 4 bases and 6 bases, there was a span of 13 bases. CDR3 size: 13 residues. The CDR3 reads CASSSGHSGEQYF. For the CDR3, the DNA is TGTGCCAGCAGCTCAGGGCACTCAGGCGAGCAGTACTTC. Full variable domain (rest looked up from reference TRBV11-3 and TRBJ2-7): EAGVVQSPRYKIIEKKQPVAFWCNPISGHNTLYWYLQNLGQGPELLIRYENEEAVDDSQLPKDRFSAERLKGVDSTLKIQPAELGDSAVYLCASSSGHSGEQYFGPGTRLTVT.

CDR3 protein: CATSRDTLGLVNNEQFF. In DNA, the CDR3 is TGTGCCACCAGCAGAGATACCTTGGGGCTAGTTAACAATGAGCAGTTCTTC. The rearrangement joins TRBV15 to TRBJ2-1; D possibly corresponds to TRBD1 (5 bases). The V gene lost 0 bases and the J gene lost 5 bases, with 17 bases spanning the gap. This CDR3 is 17 amino acids long. The germline V gene has CDR1 LNHNV and CDR2 YYDKDF (reference sequence). Drawing the rest from reference TRBV15 and TRBJ2-1, the complete variable domain is DAMVIQNPRYQVTQFGKPVTLSCSQTLNHNVMYWYQQKSSQAPKLLFHYYDKDFNNEADTPDNFQSRRPNTSFCFLDIRSPGLGDTAMYLCATSRDTLGLVNNEQFFGPGTRLTVL.

The V call is TRBV19, the J call TRBJ2-3, with unresolved D. Germline V gene sequence: CDR1 LNHDA, CDR2 SQIVND (reference sequence). The V and J ends lost 2 bases and 6 bases respectively, with 15 bases between them. The CDR3 has 15 amino acids. The DNA of the CDR3 is TGTGCCAGTAGTATAACGGCGAGTAAACCGGATACGCAGTATTTT. Protein product: CASSITASKPDTQYF.

The chain is built from TRBV18 and TRBJ2-1, with 7 bases identical to TRBD2. The CDR3 extends over 17 amino acids. J gave up 2 bases and V 0 bases, and 7 bases lay outside the gene matches. Germline lookup yields CDR1 KGHSH and CDR2 LQKENI. The CDR3: CASSPPGGDQAYNEQFF. In DNA, the CDR3 is TGTGCCAGCTCACCACCGGGGGGGGACCAGGCCTACAATGAGCAGTTCTTC.

The chain is built from TRBV12-2 and TRBJ2-5; TRBD1, the table's D call, was not compared with the DNA. TRBV12-2 is a documented pseudogene. The CDR3 covers 15 residues. In DNA, the CDR3 is TGTGCAAGTCGCACATACCGGGACAGCGAAGAGACCCAGTACTTC. Protein: CASRTYRDSEETQYF.

CDR3 nucleotides: TGTGCCAGCGGCAGGGTATCAACTAATGAAAAACTGTTTTTT. Translating it yields CASGRVSTNEKLFF. The chain links TRBV3-1 (or the pseudogene TRBV3-2) to TRBJ1-4, with D possibly matching TRBD1 (5 bases). The CDR3 contains 14 residues. Trimming took 8 bases from V and 0 from J, leaving 10 bases between them. CDR1 LGHDT and CDR2 YNNKEL come from the germline V gene (reference sequence).

This rearrangement joins TRBV5-6 to TRBJ2-7, with 7 bases matching TRBD1. V lost 5 bases to trimming and J lost 3 bases; unmatched junction nucleotides: 8. The CDR3 consists of 14 residues. Germline loops: CDR1 SGHDT, CDR2 YYEEEE. The CDR3 nucleotides read TGTGCCAGCAGATCTCCGGGACAGAGCTACGAGCAGTACTTC. Translating gives CASRSPGQSYEQYF.